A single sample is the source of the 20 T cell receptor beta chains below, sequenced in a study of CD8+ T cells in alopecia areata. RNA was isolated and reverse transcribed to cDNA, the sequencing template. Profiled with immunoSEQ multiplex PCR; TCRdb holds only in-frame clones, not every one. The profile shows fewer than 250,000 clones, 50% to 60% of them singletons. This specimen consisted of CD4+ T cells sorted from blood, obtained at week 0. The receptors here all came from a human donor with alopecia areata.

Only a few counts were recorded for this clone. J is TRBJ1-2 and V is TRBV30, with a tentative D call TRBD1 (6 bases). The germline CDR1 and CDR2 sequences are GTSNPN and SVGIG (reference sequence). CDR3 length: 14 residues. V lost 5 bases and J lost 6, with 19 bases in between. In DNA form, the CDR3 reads TGTGCCTGGGCCCTCCTTCCCGGGACAAATGGCTACACCTTC. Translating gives CAWALLPGTNGYTF. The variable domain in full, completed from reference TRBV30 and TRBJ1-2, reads SQTIHQWPATLVQPVGSPLSLECTVEGTSNPNLYWYRQAAGRGLQLLFYSVGIGQISSEVPQNLSASRPQDRQFILSSKKLLLSDSGFYLCAWALLPGTNGYTFGSGTRLTVV.

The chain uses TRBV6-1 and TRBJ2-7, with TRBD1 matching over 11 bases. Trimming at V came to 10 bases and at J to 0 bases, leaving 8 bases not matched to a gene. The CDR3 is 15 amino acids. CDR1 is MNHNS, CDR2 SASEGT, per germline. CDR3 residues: CATSQGQGVSYEQYF. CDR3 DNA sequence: TGTGCCACCTCCCAGGGACAGGGGGTCTCCTACGAGCAGTACTTC.

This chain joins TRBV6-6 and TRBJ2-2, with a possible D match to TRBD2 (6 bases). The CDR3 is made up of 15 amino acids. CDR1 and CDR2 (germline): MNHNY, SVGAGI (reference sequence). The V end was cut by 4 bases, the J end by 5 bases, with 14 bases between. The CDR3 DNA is TGTGCCAGCAGTTCCCCCTCGGGGGAAACCGGGGAGCTGTTTTTT. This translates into CASSSPSGETGELFF.

The CDR3 loop reads CASNGQGFTEAFF. In nucleotides, the CDR3 is TGTGCCAGCAATGGACAGGGGTTCACTGAAGCTTTCTTT. V and J are TRBV6-5 and TRBJ1-1, with 9 bases lining up with TRBD1. The CDR3 covers 13 residues. Trimming removed 7 bases from V and 4 bases from J; junction bases left unmatched: 4. Germline V lookup: CDR1 MNHEY, CDR2 SVGAGI.

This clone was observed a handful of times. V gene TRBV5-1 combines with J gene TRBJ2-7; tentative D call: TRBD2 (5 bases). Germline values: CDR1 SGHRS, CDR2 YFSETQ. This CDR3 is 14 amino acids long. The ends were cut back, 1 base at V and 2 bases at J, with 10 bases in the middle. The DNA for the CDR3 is TGCGCCAGCAGCTTGTTATCGGAGGCCTACGAGCAGTACTTC. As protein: CASSLLSEAYEQYF.

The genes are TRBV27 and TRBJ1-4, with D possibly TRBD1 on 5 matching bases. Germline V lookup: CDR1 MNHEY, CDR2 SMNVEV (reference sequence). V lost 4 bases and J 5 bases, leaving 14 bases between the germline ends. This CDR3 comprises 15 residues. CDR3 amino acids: CASSSVGTENEKLFF. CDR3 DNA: TGTGCCAGCAGTTCAGTAGGGACGGAAAATGAAAAACTGTTTTTT.

CDR3 nucleotides: TGTGCCAGCAGCCAAGCGTACGGGAGGGCCGGAGAGACCCAGTACTTC. This gives the protein CASSQAYGRAGETQYF. V gene TRBV4-2 combines with J gene TRBJ2-5; 8 bases line up with TRBD2. V shed 1 base, J shed 4 bases, and the junction held 8 bases outside the gene matches. The CDR3 totals 16 residues. Germline CDR1 LGHNA, CDR2 YNFKEQ.

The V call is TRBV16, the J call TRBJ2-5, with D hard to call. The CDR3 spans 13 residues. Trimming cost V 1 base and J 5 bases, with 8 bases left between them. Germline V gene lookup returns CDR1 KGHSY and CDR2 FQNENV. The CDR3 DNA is TGTGCCAGCAGCCAATGGGGAAGCGAGACCCAGTACTTC. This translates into CASSQWGSETQYF.

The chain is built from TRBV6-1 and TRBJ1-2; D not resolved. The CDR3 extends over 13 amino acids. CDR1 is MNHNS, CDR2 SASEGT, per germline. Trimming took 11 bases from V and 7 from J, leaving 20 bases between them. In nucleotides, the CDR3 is TGTGCCGGTGGGGAAGGGAATCTGTTTGGCTACACCTTC. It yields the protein CAGGEGNLFGYTF.

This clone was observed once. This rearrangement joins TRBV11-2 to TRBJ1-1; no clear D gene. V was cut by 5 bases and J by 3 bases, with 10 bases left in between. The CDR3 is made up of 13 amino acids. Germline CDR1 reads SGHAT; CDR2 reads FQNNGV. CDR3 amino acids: CASSLIRDTEAFF. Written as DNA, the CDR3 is TGTGCCAGCAGCCTCATAAGGGACACTGAAGCTTTCTTT. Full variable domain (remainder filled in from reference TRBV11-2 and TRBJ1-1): EAGVAQSPRYKIIEKRQSVAFWCNPISGHATLYWYQQILGQGPKLLIQFQNNGVVDDSQLPKDRFSAERLKGVDSTLKIQPAKLEDSAVYLCASSLIRDTEAFFGQGTRLTVV.

CDR3 loop: CASSDWPQRAGQFF. DNA of the CDR3: TGTGCCAGCAGTGACTGGCCCCAAAGGGCAGGTCAGTTCTTC. The chain recombines TRBV6-4 with TRBJ2-1, with D uncertain. The V gene's germline CDR1 is MRHNA and CDR2 SNTAGT. The V gene lost 1 base and the J gene lost 13 bases, with 17 bases spanning the gap. CDR3 length: 14 residues.

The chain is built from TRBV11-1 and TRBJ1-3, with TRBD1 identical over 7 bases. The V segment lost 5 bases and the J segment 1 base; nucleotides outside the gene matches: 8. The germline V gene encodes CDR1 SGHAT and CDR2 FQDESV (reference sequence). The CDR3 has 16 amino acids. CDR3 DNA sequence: TGTGCCAGCAGCCCGGACAGGACCGATTCTGGAAACACCATATATTTT. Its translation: CASSPDRTDSGNTIYF.

CDR3 in amino acids: CSAKYNEQFF. The CDR3 nucleotides are TGCAGTGCTAAGTACAATGAGCAGTTCTTC. The chain is built from TRBV20-1 and TRBJ2-1; no clear D. CDR3 length equals 10 residues. V was trimmed by 4 bases and J by 4 bases, leaving 2 bases between them. Germline V gene lookup returns CDR1 DFQATT and CDR2 SNEGSKA (reference sequence).

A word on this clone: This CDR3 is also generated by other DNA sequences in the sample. The CDR3 region has the DNA TGCGCCAGCAGTCAAGACACTGAAGCTTTCTTT. It is translated as CASSQDTEAFF. The rearrangement uses TRBV5-1 and TRBJ1-1; D not resolved. CDR3 size: 11 residues. Trimming took 5 bases from V and 3 from J, leaving 5 bases between them. The germline V gene encodes CDR1 SGHRS and CDR2 YFSETQ.

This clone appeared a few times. As DNA, the CDR3 is TGCGCCAGCAGCTTTGGCCTCCTGGGCAGGACCCGGGTCGGGACTGAAGCTTTCTTT. This codes for CASSFGLLGRTRVGTEAFF. The rearrangement uses TRBV5-1 and TRBJ1-1; D not certain. Germline V gene lookup returns CDR1 SGHRS and CDR2 YFSETQ. V gave up 2 bases and J gave up 5 bases, with 28 bases separating them. The CDR3 is 19 residues long.

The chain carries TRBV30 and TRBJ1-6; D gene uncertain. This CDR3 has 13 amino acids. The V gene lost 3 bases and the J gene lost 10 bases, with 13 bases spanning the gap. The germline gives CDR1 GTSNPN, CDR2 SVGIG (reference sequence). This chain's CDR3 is CAWSTSRSSPLHF. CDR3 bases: TGTGCCTGGAGCACCAGCAGATCATCACCCCTCCACTTT.

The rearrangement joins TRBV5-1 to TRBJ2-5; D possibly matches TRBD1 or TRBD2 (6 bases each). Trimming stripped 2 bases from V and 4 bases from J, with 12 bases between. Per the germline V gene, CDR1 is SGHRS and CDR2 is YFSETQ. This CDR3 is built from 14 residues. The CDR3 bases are TGCGCCAGCAGCTTAGACAAGGGGGGAGAGACCCAGTACTTC. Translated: CASSLDKGGETQYF.

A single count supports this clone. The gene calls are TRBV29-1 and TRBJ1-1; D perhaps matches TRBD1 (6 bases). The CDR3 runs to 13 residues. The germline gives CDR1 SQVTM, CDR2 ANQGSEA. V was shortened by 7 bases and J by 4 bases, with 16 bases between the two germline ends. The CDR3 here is CSAPRGWSTEAFF. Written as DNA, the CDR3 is TGCAGCGCTCCGAGGGGGTGGAGCACTGAAGCTTTCTTT.

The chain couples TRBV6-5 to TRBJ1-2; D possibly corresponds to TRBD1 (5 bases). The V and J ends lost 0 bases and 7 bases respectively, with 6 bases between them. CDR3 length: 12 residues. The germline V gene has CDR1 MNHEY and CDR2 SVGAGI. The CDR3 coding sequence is TGTGCCAGCAGTTACTCTGGGGCTGGCTACACCTTC. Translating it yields CASSYSGAGYTF.

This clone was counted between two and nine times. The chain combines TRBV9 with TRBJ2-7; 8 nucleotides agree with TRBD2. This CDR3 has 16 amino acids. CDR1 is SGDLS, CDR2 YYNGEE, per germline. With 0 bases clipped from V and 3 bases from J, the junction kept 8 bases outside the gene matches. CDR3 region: CASSVGEVAGSYEQYF. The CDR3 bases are TGTGCCAGCAGCGTAGGGGAAGTAGCGGGGAGCTACGAGCAGTACTTC.